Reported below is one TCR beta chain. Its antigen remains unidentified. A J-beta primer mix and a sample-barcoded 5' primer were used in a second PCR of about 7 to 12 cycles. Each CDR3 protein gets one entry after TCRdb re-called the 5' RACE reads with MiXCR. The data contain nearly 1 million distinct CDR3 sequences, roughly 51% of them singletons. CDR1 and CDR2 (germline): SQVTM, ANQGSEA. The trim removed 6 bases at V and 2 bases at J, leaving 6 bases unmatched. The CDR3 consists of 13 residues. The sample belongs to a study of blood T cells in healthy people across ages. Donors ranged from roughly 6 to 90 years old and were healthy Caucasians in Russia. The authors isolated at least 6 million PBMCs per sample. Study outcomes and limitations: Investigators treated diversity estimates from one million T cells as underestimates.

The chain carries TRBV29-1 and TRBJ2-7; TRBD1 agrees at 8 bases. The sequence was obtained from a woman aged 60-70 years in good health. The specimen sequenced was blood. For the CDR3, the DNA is TGCAGCGTGGTGGACAGGGAAACCTACGAGCAGTACTTC. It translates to CSVVDRETYEQYF.